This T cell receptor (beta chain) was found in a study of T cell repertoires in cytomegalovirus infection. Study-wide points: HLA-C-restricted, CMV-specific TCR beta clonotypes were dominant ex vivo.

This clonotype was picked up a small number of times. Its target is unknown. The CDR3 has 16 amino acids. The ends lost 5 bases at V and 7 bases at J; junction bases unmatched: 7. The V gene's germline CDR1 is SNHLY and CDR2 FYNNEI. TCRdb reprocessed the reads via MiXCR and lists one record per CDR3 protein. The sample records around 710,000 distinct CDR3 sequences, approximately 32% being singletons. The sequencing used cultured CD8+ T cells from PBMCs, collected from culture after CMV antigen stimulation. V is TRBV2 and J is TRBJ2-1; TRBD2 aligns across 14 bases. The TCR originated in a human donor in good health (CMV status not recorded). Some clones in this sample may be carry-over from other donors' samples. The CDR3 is CASSTKTSGGANEQFF. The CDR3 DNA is TGTGCCAGCAGTACTAAGACTAGCGGGGGGGCGAATGAGCAGTTCTTC.